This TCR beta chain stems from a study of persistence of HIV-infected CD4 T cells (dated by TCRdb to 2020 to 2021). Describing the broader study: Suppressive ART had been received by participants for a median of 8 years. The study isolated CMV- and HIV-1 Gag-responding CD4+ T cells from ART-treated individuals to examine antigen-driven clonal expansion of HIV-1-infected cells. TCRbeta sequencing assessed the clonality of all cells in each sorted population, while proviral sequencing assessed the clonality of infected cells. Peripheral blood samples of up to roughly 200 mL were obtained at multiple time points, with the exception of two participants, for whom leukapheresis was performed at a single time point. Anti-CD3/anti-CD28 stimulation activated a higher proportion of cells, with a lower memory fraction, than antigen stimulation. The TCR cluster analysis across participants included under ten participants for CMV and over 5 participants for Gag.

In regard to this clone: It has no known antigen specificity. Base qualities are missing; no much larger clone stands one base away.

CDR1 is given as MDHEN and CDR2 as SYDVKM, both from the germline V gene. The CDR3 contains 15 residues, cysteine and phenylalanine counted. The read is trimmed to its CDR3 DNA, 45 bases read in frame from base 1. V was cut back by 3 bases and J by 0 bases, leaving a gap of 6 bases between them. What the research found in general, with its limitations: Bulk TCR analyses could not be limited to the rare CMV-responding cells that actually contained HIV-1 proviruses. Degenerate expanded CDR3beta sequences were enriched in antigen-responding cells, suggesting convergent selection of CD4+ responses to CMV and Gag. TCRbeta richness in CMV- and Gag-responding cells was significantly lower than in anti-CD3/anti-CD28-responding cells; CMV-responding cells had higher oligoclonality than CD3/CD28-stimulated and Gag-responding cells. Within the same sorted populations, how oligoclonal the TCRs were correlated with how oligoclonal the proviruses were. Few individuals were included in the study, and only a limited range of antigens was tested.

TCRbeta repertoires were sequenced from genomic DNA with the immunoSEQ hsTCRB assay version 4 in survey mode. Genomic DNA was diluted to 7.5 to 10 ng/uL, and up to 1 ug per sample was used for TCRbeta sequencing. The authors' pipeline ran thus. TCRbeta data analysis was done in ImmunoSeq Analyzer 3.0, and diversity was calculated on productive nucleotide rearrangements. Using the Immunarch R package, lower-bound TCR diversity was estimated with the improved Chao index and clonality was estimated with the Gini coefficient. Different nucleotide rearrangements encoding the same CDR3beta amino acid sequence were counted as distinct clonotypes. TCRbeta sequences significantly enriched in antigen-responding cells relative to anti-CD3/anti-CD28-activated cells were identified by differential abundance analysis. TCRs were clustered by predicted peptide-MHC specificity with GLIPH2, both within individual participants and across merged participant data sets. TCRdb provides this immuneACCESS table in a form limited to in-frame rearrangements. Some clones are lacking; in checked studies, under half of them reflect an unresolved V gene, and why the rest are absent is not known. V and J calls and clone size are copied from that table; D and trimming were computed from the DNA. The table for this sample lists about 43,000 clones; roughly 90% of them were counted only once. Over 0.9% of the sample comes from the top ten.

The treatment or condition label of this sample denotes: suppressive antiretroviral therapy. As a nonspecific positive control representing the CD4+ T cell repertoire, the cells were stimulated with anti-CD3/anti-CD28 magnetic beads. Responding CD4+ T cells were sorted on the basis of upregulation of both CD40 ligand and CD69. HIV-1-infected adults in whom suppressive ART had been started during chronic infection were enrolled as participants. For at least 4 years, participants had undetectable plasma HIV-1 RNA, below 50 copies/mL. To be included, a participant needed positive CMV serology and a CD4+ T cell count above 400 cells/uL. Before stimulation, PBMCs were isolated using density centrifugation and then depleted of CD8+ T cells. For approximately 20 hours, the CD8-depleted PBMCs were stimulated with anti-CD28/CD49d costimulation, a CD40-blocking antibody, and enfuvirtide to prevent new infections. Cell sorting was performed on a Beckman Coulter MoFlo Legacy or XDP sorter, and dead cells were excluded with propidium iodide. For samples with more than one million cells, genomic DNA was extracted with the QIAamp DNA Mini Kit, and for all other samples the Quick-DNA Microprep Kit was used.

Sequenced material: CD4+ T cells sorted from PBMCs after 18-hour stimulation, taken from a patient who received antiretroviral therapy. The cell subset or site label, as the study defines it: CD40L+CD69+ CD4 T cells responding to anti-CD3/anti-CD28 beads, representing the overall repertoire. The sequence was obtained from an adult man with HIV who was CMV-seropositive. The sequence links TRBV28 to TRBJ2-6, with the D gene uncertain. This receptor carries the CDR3 CASSFAGSGANVLTF. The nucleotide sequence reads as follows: TGTGCCAGCAGTTTTGCCGGCTCTGGGGCCAACGTCCTGACTTTC. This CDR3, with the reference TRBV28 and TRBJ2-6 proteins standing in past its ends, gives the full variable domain DVKVTQSSRYLVKRTGEKVFLECVQDMDHENMFWYRQDPGLGLRLIYFSYDVKMKEKGDIPEGYSVSREKKERFSLILESASTNQTSMYLCASSFAGSGANVLTFGAGSRLTVL.